This passage covers 5 T cell receptor beta chains from one sample sequenced in a study of blood T cell repertoires in COVID-19. Sequencing used immunoSEQ multiplex PCR; TCRdb keeps in-frame clones, though not all of them. The top ten hold 2.9% of the sample, which has about 300,000 clones, about 90% seen once. Sequenced material: PBMCs or T cells enriched from blood (not recorded which). All receptors come from a woman between 45 and 60 years old who had been exposed to COVID-19.

J is TRBJ2-2 and V is TRBV5-1; TRBD1 might be the D (6 bases). V was shortened by 5 bases and J by 6 bases, with 11 bases between the two germline ends. The V gene's germline CDR1 is SGHRS and CDR2 YFSETQ. This CDR3 comprises 13 residues. CDR3 amino acids: CASREQGPGELFF. Written as DNA, the CDR3 is TGCGCCAGCAGAGAACAGGGTCCCGGGGAGCTGTTTTTT. The variable domain in full, with the rest retrieved from reference TRBV5-1 and TRBJ2-2, is KAGVTQTPRYLIKTRGQQVTLSCSPISGHRSVSWYQQTPGQGLQFLFEYFSETQRNKGNFPGRFSGRQFSNSRSEMNVSTLELGDSALYLCASREQGPGELFFGEGSRLTVL.

This chain connects TRBV6-1 to TRBJ1-5; weak D call: TRBD1 (5 bases). Germline V lookup: CDR1 MNHNS, CDR2 SASEGT. The CDR3 totals 19 residues. The ends were cut back, 1 base at V and 1 base at J, with 20 bases in the middle. CDR3 residues: CASSEGSGRVRISNQPQHF. CDR3 in DNA: TGTGCCAGCAGTGAAGGGTCAGGCAGGGTTCGGATAAGCAATCAGCCCCAGCATTTT.

J is TRBJ2-7 and V is TRBV4-1, with TRBD2 matching over 14 bases. The CDR3 spans 18 residues. The germline V gene encodes CDR1 MGHRA and CDR2 YSYEKL. V was clipped by 0 bases and J by 5 bases; unmatched bases: 9. The CDR3, as DNA: TGCGCCAGCAGCCAAGATCGACTAGCGGGGGGGAATCTAAACGAGCAGTACTTC. Encoded protein: CASSQDRLAGGNLNEQYF.

This clone came up once. The chain is built from TRBV4-2 and TRBJ1-4; D might be TRBD1 (5 bases). The CDR3 covers 16 residues. V lost 3 bases and J 0 bases, leaving 11 bases between the germline ends. Germline loops: CDR1 LGHNA, CDR2 YNFKEQ. The CDR3 sequence is CASSQEPGSTNEKLFF. The CDR3, as DNA: TGTGCCAGCAGCCAGGAGCCAGGGTCAACTAATGAAAAACTGTTTTTT.

V gene TRBV5-1 combines with J gene TRBJ2-7; 8 positions match TRBD1. Germline V gives CDR1 SGHRS, CDR2 YFSETQ. The CDR3 totals 14 residues. Trimming at V came to 1 base and at J to 7 bases, leaving 7 bases not matched to a gene. CDR3 residues: CASSLYARGLEQYF. Here the CDR3 DNA reads TGCGCCAGCAGCTTGTATGCCAGGGGGCTTGAGCAGTACTTC.